This is a list of T cell receptor beta chains from one sample in a study of T cells in narcolepsy. Data came from immunoSEQ multiplex PCR; TCRdb stores just in-frame clones and leaves some out. The data hold more than 30,000 clones, with under 90% observed a single time. Sequenced: CD45RA- memory CD4+ T cells from PBMCs. The receptors originated from a human donor with narcolepsy. Each CDR3 is given with its conserved first and last residue. A D gene is named only where the DNA matches it firmly. Clone sizes are given selectively: once, few, many, or a class where the clone is expanded.

CDR3 DNA	CDR3 protein	D gene	J gene	V gene	clone size
TGTGCCAGCAGTGAAAACTGGATGGAGACCCAGTACTTC	CASSENWMETQYF	-	TRBJ2-5	TRBV6-1	-
TGTGCCAGCTCCCCGGACGTTGGTGGTTCACCCCTCCACTTT	CASSPDVGGSPLHF	-	TRBJ1-6	TRBV18	-
TGTGCCAGCTCACCATTGGAGACCCAGTACTTC	CASSPLETQYF	-	TRBJ2-5	TRBV18	-
TGTGCCAGCAGCTTGTATTGGAGGGGGGTTGGGGGCAGCAATCAGCCCCAGCATTTT	CASSLYWRGVGGSNQPQHF	-	TRBJ1-5	TRBV5-6	-
TGTGCCATCAGTGACGGTTCTTTGCGGGGGGGCCGAGATACGCAGTATTTT	CAISDGSLRGGRDTQYF	TRBD2	TRBJ2-3	TRBV10-3	-
TGTGCCAGCTGGGTTGGTATTGGCTACACCTTC	CASWVGIGYTF	-	TRBJ1-2	TRBV28	once
TGCGCCAGCAGCAGGGAGTCGAACACCGGGGAGCTGTTTTTT	CASSRESNTGELFF	-	TRBJ2-2	TRBV5-1	-
TGTGCCAGCAGCTTATCCGCAGGGGGGCTGGCCAAAAACATTCAGTACTTC	CASSLSAGGLAKNIQYF	-	TRBJ2-4	TRBV7-8	once
TGTGCCAGCAGCCCTACAGAACTGGGGCTCCACTTT	CASSPTELGLHF	-	TRBJ1-6	TRBV5-5	-
TGTGCCAGCAGCCAAGATGGGCCCCGTAAAGGTACGCAGTATTTT	CASSQDGPRKGTQYF	-	TRBJ2-3	TRBV14	-
TGTGCCAGCAGCTTCCCCGACGGAGATACGCAGTATTTT	CASSFPDGDTQYF	-	TRBJ2-3	TRBV7-6	few
TGCAGCGTTACCGTAGGGGGCAACTCTGAAGCTTTCTTT	CSVTVGGNSEAFF	TRBD1	TRBJ1-1	TRBV29-1	-
TGTGCCAGCGGGGCGGCCGGCAATCAGCCCCAGCATTTT	CASGAAGNQPQHF	-	TRBJ1-5	TRBV28	-
TGCGCCAGCAGCCCAAGGGCGGGGGGCACAGGGAACACTGAAGCTTTCTTT	CASSPRAGGTGNTEAFF	-	TRBJ1-1	TRBV4-1	-